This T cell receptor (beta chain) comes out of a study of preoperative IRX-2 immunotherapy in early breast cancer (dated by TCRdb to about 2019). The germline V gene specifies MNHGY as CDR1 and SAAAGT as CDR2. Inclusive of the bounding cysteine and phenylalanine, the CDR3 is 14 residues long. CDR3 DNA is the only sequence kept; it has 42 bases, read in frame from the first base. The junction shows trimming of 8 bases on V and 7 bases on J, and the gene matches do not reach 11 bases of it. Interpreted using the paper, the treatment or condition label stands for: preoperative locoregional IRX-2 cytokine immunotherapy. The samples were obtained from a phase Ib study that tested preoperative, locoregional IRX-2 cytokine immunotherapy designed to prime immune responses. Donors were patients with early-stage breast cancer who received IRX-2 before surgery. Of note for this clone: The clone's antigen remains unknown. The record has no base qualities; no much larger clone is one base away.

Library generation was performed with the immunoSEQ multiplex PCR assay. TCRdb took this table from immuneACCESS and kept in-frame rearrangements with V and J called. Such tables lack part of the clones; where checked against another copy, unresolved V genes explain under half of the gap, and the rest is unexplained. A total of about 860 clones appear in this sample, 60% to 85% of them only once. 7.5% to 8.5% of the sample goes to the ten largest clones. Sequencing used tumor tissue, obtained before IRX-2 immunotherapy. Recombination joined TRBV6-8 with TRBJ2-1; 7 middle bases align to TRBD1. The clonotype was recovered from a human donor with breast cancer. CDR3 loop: CASHRGLGVNEQFF. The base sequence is TGTGCCAGCCACAGGGGATTGGGTGTGAATGAGCAGTTCTTC.